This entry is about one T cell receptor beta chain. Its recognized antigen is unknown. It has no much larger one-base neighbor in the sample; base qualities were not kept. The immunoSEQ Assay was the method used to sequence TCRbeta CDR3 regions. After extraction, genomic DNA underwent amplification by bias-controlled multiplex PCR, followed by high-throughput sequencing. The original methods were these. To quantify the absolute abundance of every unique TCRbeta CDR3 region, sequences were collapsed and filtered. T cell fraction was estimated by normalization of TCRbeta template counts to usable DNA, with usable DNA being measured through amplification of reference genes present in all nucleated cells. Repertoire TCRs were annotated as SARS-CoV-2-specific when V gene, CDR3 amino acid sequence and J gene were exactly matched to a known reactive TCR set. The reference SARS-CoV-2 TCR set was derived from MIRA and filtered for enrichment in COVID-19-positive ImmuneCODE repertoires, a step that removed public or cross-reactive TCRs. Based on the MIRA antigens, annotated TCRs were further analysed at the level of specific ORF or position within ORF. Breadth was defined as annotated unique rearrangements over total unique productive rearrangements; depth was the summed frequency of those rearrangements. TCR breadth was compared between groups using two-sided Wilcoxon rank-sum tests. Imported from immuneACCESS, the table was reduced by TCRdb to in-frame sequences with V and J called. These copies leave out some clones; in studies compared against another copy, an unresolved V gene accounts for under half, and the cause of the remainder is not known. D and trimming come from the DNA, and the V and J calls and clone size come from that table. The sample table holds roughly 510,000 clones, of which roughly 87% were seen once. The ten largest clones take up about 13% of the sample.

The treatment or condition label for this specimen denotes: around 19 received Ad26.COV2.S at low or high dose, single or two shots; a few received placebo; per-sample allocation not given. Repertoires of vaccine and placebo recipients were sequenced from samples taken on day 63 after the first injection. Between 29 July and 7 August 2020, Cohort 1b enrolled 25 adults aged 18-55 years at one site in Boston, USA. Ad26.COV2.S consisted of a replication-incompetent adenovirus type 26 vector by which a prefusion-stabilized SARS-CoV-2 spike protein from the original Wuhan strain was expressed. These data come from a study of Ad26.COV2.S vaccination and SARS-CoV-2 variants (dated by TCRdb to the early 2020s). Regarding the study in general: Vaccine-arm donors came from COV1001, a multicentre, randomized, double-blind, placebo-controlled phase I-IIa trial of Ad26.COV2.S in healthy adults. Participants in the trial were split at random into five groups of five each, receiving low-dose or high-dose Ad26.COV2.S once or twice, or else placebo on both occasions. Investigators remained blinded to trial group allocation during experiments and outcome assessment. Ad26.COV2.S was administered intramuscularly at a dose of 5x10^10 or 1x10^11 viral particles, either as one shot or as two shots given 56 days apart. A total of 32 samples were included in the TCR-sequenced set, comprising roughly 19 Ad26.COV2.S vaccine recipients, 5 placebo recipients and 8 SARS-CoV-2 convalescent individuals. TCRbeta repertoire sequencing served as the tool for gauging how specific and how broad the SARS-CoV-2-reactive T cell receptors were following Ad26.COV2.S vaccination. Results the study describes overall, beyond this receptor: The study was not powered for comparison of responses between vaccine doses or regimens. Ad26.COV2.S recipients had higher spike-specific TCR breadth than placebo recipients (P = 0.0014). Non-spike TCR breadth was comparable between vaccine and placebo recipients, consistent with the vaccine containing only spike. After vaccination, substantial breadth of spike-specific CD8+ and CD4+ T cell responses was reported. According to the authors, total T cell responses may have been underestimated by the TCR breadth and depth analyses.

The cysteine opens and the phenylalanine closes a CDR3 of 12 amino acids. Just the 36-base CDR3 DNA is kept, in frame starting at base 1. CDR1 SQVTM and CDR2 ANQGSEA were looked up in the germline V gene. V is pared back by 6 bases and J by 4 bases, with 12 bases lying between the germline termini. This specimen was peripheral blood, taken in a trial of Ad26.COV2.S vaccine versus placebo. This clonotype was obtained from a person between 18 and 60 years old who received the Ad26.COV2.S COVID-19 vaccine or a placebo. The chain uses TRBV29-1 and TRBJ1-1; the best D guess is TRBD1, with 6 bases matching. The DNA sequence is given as TGCAGCGTGGGGGCCTTGGGCACTGAAGCTTTCTTT. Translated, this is CSVGALGTEAFF.